One T cell receptor beta chain is described in this entry. The data belong to a study of blood T cell repertoires in COVID-19. About the research overall: Sample material is recorded as cDNA or gDNA derived from T cells, B-cell-depleted T cells, or PBMCs.

Original methodology: Reference gene primers were amplified, and this amplification served to estimate nucleated cell counts. This table comes from immunoSEQ multiplex PCR, and its TCRdb copy is limited to in-frame clones, with some not included. Clonal size and the V and J genes are those of that table, whereas D and trimming came from the DNA. The repertoire consists of 35,000 to 45,000 clones, with around 88% occurring once and the leading ten covering 3.7%. Germline V gene lookup returns CDR1 SGHDT and CDR2 YYEEEE. This CDR3 region has 16 residues. V lost 2 bases, J lost 3 bases, and 17 bases lay in between.

The receptor was derived from a human donor in a cohort sampled during active COVID-19. The genes are TRBV5-6 and TRBJ2-5; tentative D call: TRBD2 (6 bases). The material sequenced was peripheral blood. The CDR3 sequence is CASSLPGGGAEETQYF. DNA of the CDR3: TGTGCCAGCAGCTTACCCGGGGGTGGGGCGGAAGAGACCCAGTACTTC.